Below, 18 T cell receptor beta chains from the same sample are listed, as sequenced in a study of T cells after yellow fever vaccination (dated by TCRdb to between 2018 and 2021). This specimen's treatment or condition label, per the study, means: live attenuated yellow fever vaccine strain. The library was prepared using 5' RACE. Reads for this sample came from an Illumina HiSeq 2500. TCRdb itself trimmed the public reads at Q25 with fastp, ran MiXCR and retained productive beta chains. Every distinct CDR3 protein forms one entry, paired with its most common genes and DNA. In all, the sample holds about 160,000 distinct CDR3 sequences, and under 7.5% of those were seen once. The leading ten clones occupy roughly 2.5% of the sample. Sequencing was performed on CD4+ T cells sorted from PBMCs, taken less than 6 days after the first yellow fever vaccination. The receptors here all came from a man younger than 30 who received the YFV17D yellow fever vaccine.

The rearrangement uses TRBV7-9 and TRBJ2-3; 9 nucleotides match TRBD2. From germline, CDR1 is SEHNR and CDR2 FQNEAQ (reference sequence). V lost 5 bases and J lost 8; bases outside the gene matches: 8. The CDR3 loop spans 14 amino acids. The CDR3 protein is CASSPSGGQGTQYF. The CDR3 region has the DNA TGTGCCAGCAGCCCGAGCGGGGGGCAGGGTACGCAGTATTTT.

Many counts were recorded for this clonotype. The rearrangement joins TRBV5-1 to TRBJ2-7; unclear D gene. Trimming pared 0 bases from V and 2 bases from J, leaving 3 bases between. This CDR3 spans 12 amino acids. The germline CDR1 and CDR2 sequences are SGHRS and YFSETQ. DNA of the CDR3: TGCGCCAGCAGCTTGGAACCCTACGAGCAGTACTTC. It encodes CASSLEPYEQYF.

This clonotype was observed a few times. The CDR3 reads CASSVDIMGTGELFF. The CDR3, as DNA: TGTGCCAGCAGCGTAGACATCATGGGGACCGGGGAGCTGTTTTTT. The chain carries TRBV9 and TRBJ2-2, with D unresolved. V was pared by 0 bases and J by 5 bases, with 11 bases between. Germline CDR1 SGDLS, CDR2 YYNGEE. The CDR3 loop spans 15 amino acids. The full variable domain, its missing parts supplied by reference TRBV9 and TRBJ2-2, is DSGVTQTPKHLITATGQRVTLRCSPRSGDLSVYWYQQSLDQGLQFLIQYYNGEERAKGNILERFSAQQFPDLHSELNLSSLELGDSALYFCASSVDIMGTGELFFGEGSRLTVL.

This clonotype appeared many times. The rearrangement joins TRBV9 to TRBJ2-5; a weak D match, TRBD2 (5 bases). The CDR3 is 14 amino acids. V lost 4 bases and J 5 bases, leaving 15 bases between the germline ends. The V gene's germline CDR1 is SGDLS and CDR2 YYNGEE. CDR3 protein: CASSPRGPSETQYF. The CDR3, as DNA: TGTGCCAGCAGCCCCCGCGGGCCCAGCGAGACCCAGTACTTC.

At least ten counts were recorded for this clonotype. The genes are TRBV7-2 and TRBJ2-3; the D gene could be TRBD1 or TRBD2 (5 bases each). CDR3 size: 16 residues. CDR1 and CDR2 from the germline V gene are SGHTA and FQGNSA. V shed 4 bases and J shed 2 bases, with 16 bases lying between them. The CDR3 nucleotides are TGTGCCAGCAGCTCGGGAACAGGTTATACCACAGATACGCAGTATTTT. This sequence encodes CASSSGTGYTTDTQYF.

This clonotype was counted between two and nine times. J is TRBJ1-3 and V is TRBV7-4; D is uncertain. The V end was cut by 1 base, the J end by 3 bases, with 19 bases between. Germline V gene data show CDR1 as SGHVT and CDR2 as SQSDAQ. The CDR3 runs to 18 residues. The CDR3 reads CASSLDPNLTSNGNTIYF. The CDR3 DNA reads TGTGCCAGCAGCTTAGATCCCAACCTTACCTCGAATGGAAACACCATATATTTT.

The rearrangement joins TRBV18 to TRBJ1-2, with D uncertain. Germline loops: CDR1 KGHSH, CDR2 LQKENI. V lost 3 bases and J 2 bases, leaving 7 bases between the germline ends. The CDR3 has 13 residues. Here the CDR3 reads CASSPAGNYGYTF. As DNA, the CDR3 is TGTGCCAGCTCACCTGCGGGAAACTATGGCTACACCTTC.

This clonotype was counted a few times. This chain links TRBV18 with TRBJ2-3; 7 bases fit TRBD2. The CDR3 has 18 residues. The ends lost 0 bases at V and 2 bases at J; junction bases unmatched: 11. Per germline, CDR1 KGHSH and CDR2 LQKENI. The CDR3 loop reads CASSPPRSRGSTTDTQYF. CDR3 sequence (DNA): TGTGCCAGCTCACCACCGCGGTCGCGGGGGTCGACCACAGATACGCAGTATTTT.

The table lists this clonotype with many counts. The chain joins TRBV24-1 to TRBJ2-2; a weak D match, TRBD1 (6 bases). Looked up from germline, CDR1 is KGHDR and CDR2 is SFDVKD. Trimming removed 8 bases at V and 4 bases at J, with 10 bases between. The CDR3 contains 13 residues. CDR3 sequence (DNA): TGTGCCACCAAACGGGACACCACCGGGGAGCTGTTTTTT. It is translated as CATKRDTTGELFF.

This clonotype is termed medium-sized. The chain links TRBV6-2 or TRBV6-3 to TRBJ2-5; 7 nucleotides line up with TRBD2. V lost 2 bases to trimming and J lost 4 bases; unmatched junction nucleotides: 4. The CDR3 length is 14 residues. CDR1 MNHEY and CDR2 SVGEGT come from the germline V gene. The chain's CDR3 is CASSYEGGVETQYF. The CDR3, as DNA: TGTGCCAGCAGTTACGAGGGAGGGGTAGAGACCCAGTACTTC.

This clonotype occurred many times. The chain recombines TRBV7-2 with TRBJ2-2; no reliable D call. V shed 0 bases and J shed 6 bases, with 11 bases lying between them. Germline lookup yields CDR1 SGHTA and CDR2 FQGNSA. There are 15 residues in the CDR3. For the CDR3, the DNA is TGTGCCAGCAGCTTAGCGCTCACCCCCCCCGGGGAGCTGTTTTTT. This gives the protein CASSLALTPPGELFF.

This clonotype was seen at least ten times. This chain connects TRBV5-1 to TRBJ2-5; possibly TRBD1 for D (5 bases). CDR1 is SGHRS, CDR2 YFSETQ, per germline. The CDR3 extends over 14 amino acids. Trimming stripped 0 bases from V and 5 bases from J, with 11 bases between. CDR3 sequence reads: CASSLGSGRETQYF. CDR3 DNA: TGCGCCAGCAGCTTGGGGTCAGGGCGGGAGACCCAGTACTTC.

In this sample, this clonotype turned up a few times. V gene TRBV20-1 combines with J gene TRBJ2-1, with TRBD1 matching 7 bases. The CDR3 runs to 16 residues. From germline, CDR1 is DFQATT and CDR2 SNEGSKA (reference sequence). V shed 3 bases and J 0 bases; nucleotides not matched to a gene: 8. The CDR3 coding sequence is TGCAGTGCTAGCGGGGCCCCAGGGGGCTCCTACAATGAGCAGTTCTTC. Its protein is CSASGAPGGSYNEQFF.

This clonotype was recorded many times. This CDR3 is CASSWDRAGTEAFF. In nucleotides, the CDR3 is TGTGCCAGCAGCTGGGACAGGGCTGGCACTGAAGCTTTCTTT. This chain links TRBV5-4 with TRBJ1-1, with 9 bases matching TRBD1. Trimming took 3 bases from V and 4 from J; bases not matched to a gene: 4. CDR1 and CDR2 (germline): SGHNT, YYREEE (reference sequence). The CDR3 loop spans 14 amino acids.

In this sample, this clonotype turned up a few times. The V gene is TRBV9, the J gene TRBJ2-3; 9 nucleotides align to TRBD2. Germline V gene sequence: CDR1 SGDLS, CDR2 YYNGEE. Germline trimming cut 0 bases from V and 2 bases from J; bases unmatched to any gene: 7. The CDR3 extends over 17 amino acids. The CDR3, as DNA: TGTGCCAGCAGCGTAGTCGGTAGCGGGGGCCCCACAGATACGCAGTATTTT. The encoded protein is CASSVVGSGGPTDTQYF.

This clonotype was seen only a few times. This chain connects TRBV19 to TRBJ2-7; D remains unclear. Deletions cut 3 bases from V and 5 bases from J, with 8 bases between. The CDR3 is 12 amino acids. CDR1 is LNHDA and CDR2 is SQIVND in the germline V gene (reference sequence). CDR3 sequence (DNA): TGTGCCAGTAGTATTTCCACCAACGAGCAGTACTTC. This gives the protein CASSISTNEQYF.

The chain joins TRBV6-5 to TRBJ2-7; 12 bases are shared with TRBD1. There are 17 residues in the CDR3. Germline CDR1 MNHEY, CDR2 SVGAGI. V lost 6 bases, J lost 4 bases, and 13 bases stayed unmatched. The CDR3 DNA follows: TGTGCCAGCAGCCGTAATAGCCCGGGACAGGGGGCTTACGAGCAGTACTTC. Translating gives CASSRNSPGQGAYEQYF.

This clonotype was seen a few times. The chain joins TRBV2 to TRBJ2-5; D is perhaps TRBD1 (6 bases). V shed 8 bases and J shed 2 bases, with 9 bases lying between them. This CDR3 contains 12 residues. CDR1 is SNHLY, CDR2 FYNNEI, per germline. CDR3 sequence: CASGQGQETQYF. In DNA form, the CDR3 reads TGTGCCAGCGGGCAGGGGCAAGAGACCCAGTACTTC.